This note documents a single T cell receptor beta chain sequence. Its antigen remains undetermined. The input lacks base qualities; no much larger clone sits a single base away. This specimen belongs to a study of cytomegalovirus exposure and HLA in healthy donors (dated by TCRdb to about 2017). Some background on the complete study: According to an earlier analysis of around 600 of the donors, about 179 million T cells yielded some 110 million unique TCR beta sequences and 276 Gb of sequence data. An early release that covered about 600 HLA-typed donors contained approximately 320 gigabases of sequencing data and around 85 million unique TCR sequences. The genetic ancestry cluster associated with self-reported Caucasian donors included roughly four fifths of the roughly 400 genotyped donors. The study aimed to test whether cataloging public T cell receptors could reveal signatures of past pathogen exposure. Using immunosequencing, the study profiled T cell repertoires from about 610 subjects and related those repertoires to cytomegalovirus serostatus. Besides the first cohort of some 670 subjects, a separate validation cohort made up of 120 different subjects was used. To predict cytomegalovirus infection status, the study combined high-throughput TCR immunosequencing, statistical association of individual TCRs with disease status, and machine learning. To study patterns of TCR occurrence, a later analysis re-analyzed previously published TCR beta repertoires from under 750 donors and added high-resolution HLA genotyping. Rather than drawing on any new phenotypic data, the later analysis identified candidate immune exposures from TCR beta sequences and the way those sequences occurred across donors. In an earlier analysis of about 590 of the donors, high-throughput TCR beta sequencing was used to judge whether each TCR beta V gene segment behaved as functional or pseudogenic. Alongside the repertoire data, information on donor age, sex, ethnicity and CMV serostatus was compiled. Genome-wide SNP genotypes for about 60% of the roughly 700 donors were used in a later genetic analysis, which treated that subset as a discovery cohort. All discovery cohort repertoires had been generated using a single sequencing platform. Class I and class II HLA loci were covered by the typing at four-digit resolution. The number of donors typed differed by locus, with 629-630 for A, B, C, DRB1 and DQB1, roughly 520 for DQA1, under 610 for DPA1, and 472 for DPB1. Four to six DR-DQ haplotypes were handled as single units for association and clustering because linkage in the cohort was strong. Across some 400 genotyped donors of the cohort, an average of approximately 220,000 unique TCR beta nucleotide sequences per donor were sequenced, and roughly a sixth of those sequences were non-productive. What the authors observed across the whole study: In a later genetic analysis, a missense DCLRE1C variant was associated with V-gene and J-gene trimming of TCR beta chains, and the association was replicated in an independent cohort. According to a later analysis, parvovirus B19, influenza, CMV and Epstein-Barr virus appeared linked to several top co-occurrence clusters. Because HLA typing was missing for some donors at each locus, association tests included only the typed subset. According to a later genetic analysis, donors in an Asian-associated ancestry cluster had fewer N-insertions in productive TCRs than the roughly 700-donor mean. A cluster of highly shared sequence variants was judged likely to represent a technical artifact of the sequencing pipeline. Immune exposure information for the cohort was limited to CMV serostatus. Linkage disequilibrium might explain the correlated functional status among segregating V segments, but an unknown experimental factor could not be excluded. Assigning TCR associations to individual alleles was difficult when HLA alleles, especially DR and DQ, strongly co-occurred. A further reported finding was that TCR beta sequences accurately predicted the HLA-A and HLA-B alleles for most subjects in the first cohort. Sequencing depth was assumed to be roughly uniform across donors in the presence/absence analyses, though that assumption may not hold. While some public TCRs were present in many individuals, most TCR sequences turned up only very rarely across donors. It was suggested by the authors that the approach could potentially be generalized to other disease states and immunological phenotypes. Specific HLA alleles were associated with 16,951 TCR beta sequences at a false discovery rate of 0.05 in a later analysis. Most CMV-associated TCR beta chains appeared to be HLA-restricted in a later analysis, and the HLA associations seemed to be driven largely by CMV exposure. A total of roughly 160 TCR beta chains were listed by the study as associated with cytomegalovirus. Some IMGT-functional V segments, including TRBV6-2 and TRBV6-3, could not be distinguished by the 87-base-pair reads and were therefore excluded. In an earlier analysis of more than 500 of the donors, most TCR beta V segments appeared in productive rearrangements about 87% or about 30% of the time, broadly matching IMGT annotations. In a later analysis, HLA-associated TCR beta chains were found to be more clonally expanded and to have lower generation probabilities than equally common non-associated chains. In vitro tests confirmed that three of the cytomegalovirus-associated TCR beta chains recognize cytomegalovirus antigens. The classifier was reported to diagnose cytomegalovirus status with high specificity and sensitivity in both the original cohort and the validation cohort. This cohort had only TCR beta chains sequenced, and the lack of alpha or paired-chain data limited which features could be detected. In a later analysis, the rate of TCR association differed among HLA loci, with DRB1 alleles having the most associated TCRs and HLA-C alleles having the fewest. The earlier analysis of around 600 of the donors excluded some 15 rarely observed V segments, including chromosome 9 orphons, because counts were too low.

CDR1 and CDR2 (MGHRA, YSYEKL) derive from the germline V gene. Reading from cysteine to phenylalanine, the CDR3 counts 14 amino acids. The entry retains the CDR3 DNA only, 42 bases that are in frame from base 1. V and J are truncated by 1 base and 9 bases respectively, leaving an intervening sequence of 13 bases. Library construction relied on the immunoSEQ multiplex PCR assay. For the multiplex PCR, a mixture combining 60 forward primers for TCR Vbeta segments and 13 reverse primers for TCR Jbeta segments was used. The CDR3 region of rearranged TCR beta genes was amplified from genomic DNA by a multiplex PCR assay. The amplified TCR beta libraries were sequenced on the Illumina HiSeq System as 87-base-pair reads. Per the authors' processing: A later analysis counted approximately 84 million unique TCR beta chains across the 550 to 750 repertoires, and some 12 million of these chains were shared by at least two donors. To remove PCR and sequencing errors, raw reads were error-corrected and collapsed into unique sequences using a nearest-neighbor algorithm that merged closely related sequences. To assign V, D and J gene segments, CDR3 sequences were aligned to IMGT reference sequences. Each retained sequence needed at least a six-nucleotide match to both a V gene segment and a J gene segment. A rearrangement counted as productive if the CDR3 had no stop codons and remained in frame with V and J, and every other rearrangement counted as non-productive. CDR3 was defined by IMGT convention, running from the second conserved V-encoded cysteine to the conserved J-encoded phenylalanine. The earlier analysis of about 530 of the donors excluded any sequence lacking an unambiguous match to a single V gene segment. An earlier analysis of almost 600 of the donors classified V segments as functional when productive rearrangements were above 56.7% and as segregating when the standard deviation between donors was above 5%. A statistical classification framework was developed to diagnose cytomegalovirus status using the catalog of TCR beta chain sequences. In a later analysis, V and J genes were assigned by comparing TCR nucleotide sequences against IMGT/GENE-DB human TR gene sequences. In a later analysis, CDR3 sequences and most-parsimonious VDJ recombination scenarios were assigned using the TCRdist pipeline. In a later analysis, each TCR beta chain was defined by its CDR3 amino acid sequence together with its V-gene family, and reads without a unique V-gene family were excluded. To address suspected cross-contamination and a sequencing artifact, a later analysis removed around 600 highly shared, low-generation-probability nucleotide sequences. In a later analysis, a clonal expansion index was calculated for each public chain from normalized within-repertoire ranks of inferred template counts. Generation probabilities in a later analysis came from a VDJ recombination model fitted to out-of-frame rearrangements, and those results were checked against IGoR. In a later analysis, TCR-TCR, TCR-HLA and TCR-CMV co-occurrence was scored with hypergeometric tests, and a repertoire-size bias correction was applied to TCR pairs. In a later analysis, false discovery rates were estimated by permuting HLA or CMV assignments 20 times. In a later analysis, co-occurring TCRs were grouped with DBSCAN, and TCRdist sequence similarity was added when clustering was performed within HLA-allele-positive subsets. Repertoires with fewer than 30,000 or more than 120,000 public chains, plus five repertoires with anomalous nucleotide sharing, were excluded from co-occurrence clustering. Imported from immuneACCESS, the table was reduced by TCRdb to in-frame sequences with V and J called. These copies leave out some clones; in studies compared against another copy, an unresolved V gene accounts for under half, and the cause of the remainder is not known. V, J and clone size reflect that table, while D and trimming were determined from the DNA. Across this sample there are 130,000 or so clones, with roughly 80% seen only once. The top ten clonotypes cover approximately 7.8% of the sample.

The cohort consisted of 600 to 750 healthy bone marrow donors. All cohort members were sampled while nominally healthy, although unrecorded immune exposures were likely present. The donor was CMV seronegative and was included in the group of about 350 seronegative cohort members. Each donor provided a peripheral blood sample, and peripheral blood mononuclear cells were used for TCR beta sequencing. The Qiagen DNeasy Blood Extraction Kit was used to extract genomic DNA from the blood cell samples. The sequence derives from a male donor in good health and CMV-seronegative. Sequenced material: PBMCs. Recombination linked TRBV4-1 to TRBJ2-1; D gene: possibly TRBD2, on 6 matching bases. The base sequence is TGCGCCAGCAGCCAAGTGGGGGAGCGGGTTGAGCAGTTCTTC. This codes for CASSQVGERVEQFF.